These 24 T cell receptor beta chains were sequenced from one sample in a study of shared clonotypes between healthy human individuals. The protocol was immunoSEQ multiplex PCR, while the TCRdb copy is restricted to in-frame clones and leaves out a portion. The sample contains 2,500,000 or so clones, roughly 92% of which appear only once. Sequenced sample: naive CD4+ T cells from PBMCs. Subset given: CD45RA+ positively selected. Every receptor here comes from a man aged 18 to 29 in good health. Some clones in this sample may be carry-over from other donors' samples.

The V call is TRBV27, the J call TRBJ1-5; tentatively, D is TRBD1 (5 bases). Germline-derived CDR1 and CDR2 are MNHEY and SMNVEV (reference sequence). This CDR3 has 14 amino acids. V shed 6 bases and J shed 3 bases, with 12 bases lying between them. CDR3 amino acids: CASSLVGHNQPQHF. Here the CDR3 DNA reads TGTGCCAGCAGCCTTGTGGGGCACAATCAGCCCCAGCATTTT.

In nucleotides, the CDR3 is TGTGCCAGTAGCAAGAGGACAGGGAGGATGGAAGAGCAGTACTTC. Translated: CASSKRTGRMEEQYF. The chain is built from TRBV19 and TRBJ2-7, with 8 bases identical to TRBD1. V gave up 6 bases and J gave up 7 bases; unmatched junction bases: 14. The CDR3 is made up of 15 amino acids. Germline-derived CDR1 and CDR2 are LNHDA and SQIVND (reference sequence).

The chain is built from TRBV6-1 and TRBJ1-4; D uncertain. The germline V gene has CDR1 MNHNS and CDR2 SASEGT. The CDR3 totals 15 residues. Trimming took 11 bases from V and 0 from J, leaving 16 bases between them. DNA of the CDR3: TGTGCCTCCTATAAACACACTGCAACTAATGAAAAACTGTTTTTT. Residues: CASYKHTATNEKLFF.

The chain links TRBV29-1 to TRBJ2-7, with D maybe TRBD2 (7 bases). The CDR3 is 15 residues long. Germline CDR1 reads SQVTM; CDR2 reads ANQGSEA. The V and J ends lost 3 bases and 5 bases respectively, with 20 bases between them. The CDR3 reads CSVDGSYGGGHEQYF. The CDR3 DNA follows: TGCAGCGTTGACGGCAGTTATGGGGGGGGGCACGAGCAGTACTTC.

CDR3 in amino acids: CAILQPTGGTDTQYF. In DNA, the CDR3 is TGTGCCATCCTCCAGCCGACAGGGGGGACAGATACGCAGTATTTT. This chain links TRBV10-3 with TRBJ2-3, with 9 bases lining up with TRBD1. The CDR3 loop spans 15 amino acids. V lost 8 bases and J lost 3; bases outside the gene matches: 9. Germline V gene data show CDR1 as ENHRY and CDR2 as SYGVKD.

On this clone itself: This sample also contains other DNA sequences that code for the same CDR3. CDR3 nucleotides: TGCGCCAGCAGCTCCGGGACCGCACAAGAGACCCAGTACTTC. Its protein is CASSSGTAQETQYF. This rearrangement joins TRBV5-1 to TRBJ2-5; either TRBD1 or TRBD2 may supply D (5 bases each). This CDR3 contains 14 residues. CDR1 is SGHRS and CDR2 is YFSETQ in the germline V gene. Trimming removed 3 bases from V and 2 bases from J, with 11 bases in between.

This chain connects TRBV5-1 to TRBJ2-7; D possibly corresponds to TRBD1 (7 bases). This CDR3 comprises 15 residues. The germline V gene has CDR1 SGHRS and CDR2 YFSETQ. V lost 4 bases to trimming and J lost 5 bases, with 19 bases between them. CDR3 nucleotides: TGCGCCAGCAGCCCGGGTGGAGGGGGCTGGCACGAGCAGTACTTC. Protein sequence: CASSPGGGGWHEQYF.

The rearrangement uses TRBV9 and TRBJ2-1; TRBD2 agrees at 13 bases. Germline CDR1 SGDLS, CDR2 YYNGEE. V dropped 0 bases and J dropped 4; count of bases not matched to a gene: 7. This CDR3 spans 18 amino acids. CDR3 nucleotides: TGTGCCAGCAGCGTAGGCCGACTAGCGGGAGGAAGATACAATGAGCAGTTCTTC. It codes for CASSVGRLAGGRYNEQFF.

V is TRBV20-1 and J is TRBJ2-1; D is possibly TRBD2 (5 bases). Trimming took off 7 bases at V and 4 bases at J, with 8 bases between the two ends. Per germline, CDR1 DFQATT and CDR2 SNEGSKA (reference sequence). CDR3 length: 11 residues. The CDR3 sequence is CSVARYNEQFF. Written as DNA, the CDR3 is TGCAGTGTAGCGAGGTACAATGAGCAGTTCTTC.

V usage is TRBV4-2 and J usage is TRBJ2-7; D remains unclear. Germline V gives CDR1 LGHNA, CDR2 YNFKEQ. This CDR3 region has 15 residues. The V end lost 0 bases, the J end lost 0 bases, and 9 bases lay between the germline ends. In DNA form, the CDR3 reads TGTGCCAGCAGCCAAGATTTCACGACCTCCTACGAGCAGTACTTC. It encodes CASSQDFTTSYEQYF.

The chain joins TRBV2 to TRBJ2-1, with a weak D call TRBD2 (5 bases). The germline gives CDR1 SNHLY, CDR2 FYNNEI. The CDR3 has 15 residues. V lost 3 bases and J lost 9, with 18 bases in between. This chain's CDR3 is CASSDTLPTAGEQFF. The CDR3 DNA reads TGTGCCAGCAGTGACACCCTTCCTACGGCGGGTGAGCAGTTCTTC.

This chain joins TRBV6-5 and TRBJ1-2, with 7 bases fitting TRBD1. Trimming took 4 bases from V and 6 from J; bases not matched to a gene: 5. The CDR3 has 13 amino acids. Germline V gene sequence: CDR1 MNHEY, CDR2 SVGAGI. CDR3 loop: CASSFGQVDGYTF. The CDR3 DNA reads as TGTGCCAGCAGTTTCGGACAGGTAGATGGCTACACCTTC.

The V gene is TRBV7-8, the J gene TRBJ2-3; maybe TRBD1 (6 bases). The CDR3 consists of 15 residues. The V end was cut by 1 base, the J end by 4 bases, with 12 bases between. Germline lookup yields CDR1 SGHVS and CDR2 FQNEAQ. The CDR3: CASSLVGGSSDTQYF. The DNA for the CDR3 is TGTGCCAGCAGCTTAGTAGGGGGATCGTCAGATACGCAGTATTTT.

The CDR3 spells CASSLRRETTGELFF. Written as DNA, the CDR3 is TGCGCCAGCAGTCTGCGCCGGGAGACCACCGGGGAGCTGTTTTTT. V gene TRBV5-1 combines with J gene TRBJ2-2, with D perhaps TRBD2 (6 bases). This CDR3 spans 15 amino acids. Looked up from germline, CDR1 is SGHRS and CDR2 is YFSETQ. V was pared by 5 bases and J by 4 bases, with 15 bases between.

The chain recombines TRBV4-1 with TRBJ2-1; 11 bases agree with TRBD2. From germline, CDR1 is MGHRA and CDR2 YSYEKL. The trim removed 0 bases at V and 0 bases at J, leaving 7 bases unmatched. The CDR3 runs to 19 residues. The CDR3 DNA reads as TGCGCCAGCAGCCAAGATCGGCTAGCGGGAGGCTTCTCCTACAATGAGCAGTTCTTC. This translates into CASSQDRLAGGFSYNEQFF.

The rearrangement uses TRBV28 and TRBJ2-7; 11 bases match TRBD1. V trimming: 6 bases; J trimming: 6 bases; junction bases outside the gene matches: 7. Germline assignment: CDR1 MDHEN and CDR2 SYDVKM. This CDR3 spans 14 amino acids. The CDR3 DNA reads TGTGCCAGCAGAACGGACAGGGGGCTTAGCGAGCAGTACTTC. Its protein product is CASRTDRGLSEQYF. Looking up the rest from reference TRBV28 and TRBJ2-7 gives the full variable domain: DVKVTQSSRYLVKRTGEKVFLECVQDMDHENMFWYRQDPGLGLRLIYFSYDVKMKEKGDIPEGYSVSREKKERFSLILESASTNQTSMYLCASRTDRGLSEQYFGPGTRLTVT.

This clone was seen a single time. The genes are TRBV7-9 and TRBJ1-4; TRBD1 matches at 7 bases. CDR3 length: 15 amino acids. The V gene end was trimmed by 7 bases and the J gene end by 3 bases; junction bases not matched to a gene: 8. Germline CDR1 reads SEHNR; CDR2 reads FQNEAQ (reference sequence). The CDR3 nucleotides read TGTGCCAGCAACGAAGGGGGCAGTTCTAATGAAAAACTGTTTTTT. It translates to CASNEGGSSNEKLFF.

This clone appeared a few times. The sample carries other DNA sequences with the same CDR3. The genes are TRBV28 and TRBJ1-5, with D hard to call. This CDR3 comprises 13 residues. V gave up 6 bases and J gave up 0 bases, with 6 bases separating them. CDR1 and CDR2 from the germline V gene are MDHEN and SYDVKM. CDR3 residues: CASSLDSNQPQHF. In nucleotides, the CDR3 is TGTGCCAGCAGCCTAGATAGCAATCAGCCCCAGCATTTT.

In regard to this clone: Different DNA sequences within this sample yield the same CDR3. V gene TRBV5-1 combines with J gene TRBJ2-1; no definite D call. The CDR3 covers 13 residues. The V gene lost 5 bases and the J gene lost 0 bases, with 6 bases spanning the gap. Germline values: CDR1 SGHRS, CDR2 YFSETQ. The CDR3 region is CASSPSSYNEQFF. DNA for the CDR3: TGCGCCAGCAGTCCGAGCTCCTACAATGAGCAGTTCTTC.

The chain has TRBV7-9 and TRBJ2-7; TRBD1 agrees at 7 bases. Germline CDR1 is SEHNR and CDR2 is FQNEAQ (reference sequence). V was pared by 3 bases and J by 7 bases, with 6 bases of the junction left unmatched. The CDR3 consists of 13 residues. CDR3 protein: CASSFFTGDEQYF. The CDR3 nucleotides read TGTGCCAGCAGCTTTTTCACAGGGGATGAGCAGTACTTC.

The CDR3 loop reads CASSFNWHSGANVLTF. As DNA, the CDR3 is TGTGCCAGCAGTTTTAATTGGCACTCTGGGGCCAACGTCCTGACTTTC. The chain links TRBV6-5 to TRBJ2-6; no firm D call. In germline, CDR1 is MNHEY, CDR2 SVGAGI. V lost 4 bases and J 0 bases, leaving 10 bases between the germline ends. The CDR3 length is 16 residues.

CDR3 region: CASSVQGNSPLHF. The DNA of the CDR3 is TGTGCCAGCAGTGTTCAGGGAAATTCACCCCTCCACTTT. V and J are TRBV2 and TRBJ1-6; a weak D match, TRBD1 (5 bases). Trimming took off 4 bases at V and 7 bases at J, with 8 bases between the two ends. There are 13 residues in the CDR3. Germline loops: CDR1 SNHLY, CDR2 FYNNEI.

The chain combines TRBV25-1 with TRBJ2-6; D might be TRBD1 (5 bases). Germline V gene sequence: CDR1 MGHDK, CDR2 SYGVNS. V was cut by 3 bases and J by 1 base, with 16 bases left in between. CDR3 length equals 18 residues. CDR3 amino acids: CASSDPGRAASGANVLTF. CDR3 nucleotide sequence: TGTGCCAGCAGTGACCCCGGCAGGGCCGCGTCTGGGGCCAACGTCCTGACTTTC.

The chain combines TRBV9 with TRBJ2-5; D is tentatively TRBD1 or TRBD2 (6 bases each). The CDR3 has 16 amino acids. In germline, CDR1 is SGDLS, CDR2 YYNGEE. Trimming took 4 bases from V and 5 from J, leaving 21 bases between them. The CDR3 reads CASSQIGTGAWETQYF. The CDR3 coding sequence is TGTGCCAGCAGCCAGATCGGTACGGGGGCTTGGGAGACCCAGTACTTC.